The T cell receptor (beta chain) under discussion was sequenced for a study of blood T cells in healthy people across ages. Concerning this clonotype itself: Its antigen is as yet unknown.

Donors each provided roughly 9.6 milliliters of peripheral blood. Study-wide findings and caveats: Per million T cells, TCR beta diversity dropped about linearly as age rose. Fewer expanded clones and more diversity marked long-lived versus aged donors.

Germline CDR1 reads SGHTA; CDR2 reads FQGNSA. The CDR3 is 20 amino acids. The authors ran a second PCR of roughly 6 to 12 cycles using a sample-barcoded 5' primer and a J-beta primer mix. Each cDNA molecule, via a template-switch adaptor with 12 random nucleotides, was tagged. Each CDR3 protein gets one entry after TCRdb re-called the 5' RACE reads with MiXCR. The sample lists 2 million or so distinct CDR3 sequences; less than 50% were seen once. The receptor's source is a woman aged 40 to 50 in good health. This chain joins TRBV7-2 and TRBJ2-5, with 9 positions matching TRBD1. The J call could be wrong; TRBJ2-7 is a better fit for the DNA end. The sequencing sample was made of blood. Here the CDR3 DNA reads TGTGCCAGCAGCTTAGGCCCCTTTTCGGACGGACAGGGGCTCTACTACGAGCAGTACTTC. This encodes CASSLGPFSDGQGLYYEQYF.